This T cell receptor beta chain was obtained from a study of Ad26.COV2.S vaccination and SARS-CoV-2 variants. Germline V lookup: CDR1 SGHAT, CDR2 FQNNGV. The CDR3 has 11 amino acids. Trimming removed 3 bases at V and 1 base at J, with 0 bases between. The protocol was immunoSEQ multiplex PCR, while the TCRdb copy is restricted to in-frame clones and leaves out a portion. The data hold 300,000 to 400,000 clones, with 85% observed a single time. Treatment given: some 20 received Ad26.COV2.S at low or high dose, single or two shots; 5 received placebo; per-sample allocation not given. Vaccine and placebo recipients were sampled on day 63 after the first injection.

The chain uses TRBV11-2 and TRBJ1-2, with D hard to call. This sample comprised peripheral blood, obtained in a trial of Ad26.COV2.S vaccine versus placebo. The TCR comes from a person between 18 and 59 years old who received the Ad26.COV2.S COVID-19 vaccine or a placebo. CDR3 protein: CASSFNYGYTF. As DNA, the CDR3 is TGTGCCAGCAGCTTTAACTATGGCTACACCTTC.